These T cell receptor beta chains were read from a single sample in a study of tumor and adjacent non-tumor tissue in lung cancer. TCRdb analysed the multiplex PCR reads with MiXCR anew, one entry per CDR3 protein. The profile shows around 80,000 distinct CDR3 sequences, over 65% of them singletons. Material: distant non-tumor lung tissue. Receptors were obtained from a man in his 70s with non-small cell lung cancer. CDR3s include the opening cysteine and the closing phenylalanine or tryptophan. A D gene is named only where the DNA matches it firmly. The size field is filled for only some rows; it gives once, few, many or a size class.

D | length | J | size | V | DNA | CDR3
. | 16 | TRBJ2-5 | . | TRBV6-2/TRBV6-3 | TGTGCCAGTCGGCGGGGGCGATCGCGCTATCTAGAGGCCCAGTACTTC | CASRRGRSRYLEAQYF
. | 14 | TRBJ2-1 | . | TRBV11-2 | TGTGCCAGCAGGGAAAGGCCCAGGGCCTGGGAGCAGTTCTTC | CASRERPRAWEQFF
TRBD2 | 16 | TRBJ2-7 | . | TRBV6-5 | TGTACCAGTAGACTACGGACTAGCGGGAGACTCTACGAGCAGTACTTC | CTSRLRTSGRLYEQYF
. | 12 | TRBJ2-3 | . | TRBV20-1 | TGCAATGCCGGGCTTATACTAGATACGCAGTATTTT | CNAGLILDTQYF
. | 14 | TRBJ1-2 | . | TRBV5-5 | TGTGCCTGTGCTGAACCGGATCCATACTATGGCTACACCTTC | CACAEPDPYYGYTF
. | 15 | TRBJ1-1 | . | TRBV6-2/TRBV6-3 | TGTGCCAGCCGAGCTATTGTGGGACAAAGAAGAGGAGCTTTCTTT | CASRAIVGQRRGAFF
. | 15 | TRBJ2-2 | . | TRBV12-3/TRBV12-4 | TGTGCCAGGAGTCCCCAAGATGGGAACGCCGGGGAGATGTTTTTT | CARSPQDGNAGEMFF
. | 15 | TRBJ1-1 | . | TRBV11-3 | TGTGCCAGCAGCTCCCGAGAGGGGACTTACACTGAAGCTTTCTTT | CASSSREGTYTEAFF
. | 13 | TRBJ2-7 | . | TRBV5-5 | TGTGCCAGCGGCTTGGCCACCTCCTACGAGCAGTACTTC | CASGLATSYEQYF
. | 14 | TRBJ1-4 | . | TRBV28 | TGTGCCAGCAGTTTCGGAGGGGACGATGAAAAACCGTTTTTT | CASSFGGDDEKPFF
TRBD2 | 14 | TRBJ2-1 | . | TRBV29-1 | TGCAGCGTAAGACTAGCGGGAGGTCCCAATGAGCAGTTCTTC | CSVRLAGGPNEQFF
. | 15 | TRBJ2-5 | . | TRBV5-1 | TGCGCCAGCACCCGAGGGGGGGGATTCCAAGAGACCCAGTACTTC | CASTRGGGFQETQYF
TRBD1 | 17 | TRBJ2-5 | few | TRBV6-5 | TGTGCCAGCAGTTCCGCCGGGACAGGGTTCCCACAAGAGACTCATTACTTC | CASSSAGTGFPQETHYF
. | 13 | TRBJ2-1 | . | TRBV12-3/TRBV12-4 | TGTGCCAGCAGCCAAACTAGCCTAGTTGAGCAGTTATTC | CASSQTSLVEQLF
. | 17 | TRBJ1-5 | . | TRBV15 | TGTGCCACCAGCAAAGAGGTTTGGGGGCGCGTAGTTCAGCCCCAGCATTTT | CATSKEVWGRVVQPQHF
. | 17 | TRBJ2-7 | . | TRBV12-5 | TGTGCTAGTGGTATGTTCTTGTCAGGGGAAGGAGCCTACAAGCAGTACTTC | CASGMFLSGEGAYKQYF
. | 15 | TRBJ1-1 | . | TRBV11-2 | TGCGCCAGCAGCTTCGCCAATTCAAGGGACACTGGAGCTTTCTTT | CASSFANSRDTGAFF
TRBD1 | 13 | TRBJ2-7 | few | TRBV6-1 | TGTGCCAGCATAGGGACAGGTATGTACGCGCAGTACTTC | CASIGTGMYAQYF
TRBD1 | 15 | TRBJ2-5 | . | TRBV10-3 | TGTGCCATCAGTGTGTCCCCAGGGGGCGGTGAGAGCCAGTACTTC | CAISVSPGGGESQYF
TRBD1 | 18 | TRBJ1-3 | few | TRBV12-3/TRBV12-4 | TGTGCCAGCAGTCGTCCCGGGACAGGGATAGGATGTGGAAACACCATATATTTT | CASSRPGTGIGCGNTIYF
. | 10 | TRBJ2-5 | . | TRBV6-5 | TGTGCTAATAAGAAAGAGACCCAGTACTTC | CANKKETQYF
. | 13 | TRBJ2-7 | once | TRBV29-1 | TGCAGGCTGCGACGGGGGACCTCCTACGAGCAGTATTTC | CRLRRGTSYEQYF
. | 16 | TRBJ1-4 | . | TRBV4-1 | TGCGCCTGCAACCAAAGCTTGATTACGACTAATGAAAAACTGTTTTTT | CACNQSLITTNEKLFF
. | 17 | TRBJ2-7 | . | TRBV5-5 | TGTGCCAGCAGCTTGGTATTTGGCAGCTCTATCACCTTCGAGCAGTACTTC | CASSLVFGSSITFEQYF
TRBD1 | 13 | TRBJ1-2 | . | TRBV5-6 | TGTGCCAGCAGATCGGACAGGAAGTATGGCTACACATTC | CASRSDRKYGYTF
TRBD1 | 16 | TRBJ1-2 | . | TRBV4-2 | TGTGCCAGCAGCCAAGAGCAGGGGGCGCATAGCTATGGCTACGCATTC | CASSQEQGAHSYGYAF
. | 14 | TRBJ2-7 | . | TRBV5-1 | TGCGCCAGCAGCTTCGAGACATTCCACTACGAGCAGTACTTC | CASSFETFHYEQYF
. | 15 | TRBJ2-1 | . | TRBV28 | TGTGCCAGCAGATTACCTCTGAGCTCCTACAATGAGCAGTTCTTC | CASRLPLSSYNEQFF
. | 15 | TRBJ2-1 | . | TRBV10-3 | TGTGCCATCAGTGAGGTCGACAGATACGGCAATGAGCAGTTCTTC | CAISEVDRYGNEQFF